This T cell receptor beta chain was profiled in a study of shared clonotypes between healthy human individuals. Points on this clone: This specimen includes other DNA sequences encoding the same CDR3.

V was shortened by 0 bases and J by 3 bases, with 4 bases between the two germline ends. Germline V lookup: CDR1 SGDLS, CDR2 YYNGEE. This CDR3 has 13 residues. Genomic DNA (from each subset) was split evenly across several immunoSEQ plates. Profiling relied on immunoSEQ multiplex PCR, and the TCRdb table lists in-frame clones only, not all of them. The sample shows 2 million to 2.5 million clones, approximately 94% of them seen only once. The V gene is TRBV9, the J gene TRBJ1-3; D call uncertain. The sequence was obtained from a man younger than 35 in good health. The sequenced sample was naive CD4+ T cells sorted from blood. This sample's subset: CD45RA+ positively selected. The CDR3 DNA sequence: TGTGCCAGCAGCGTAGAGAGTGGAAACACCATATATTTT. It codes for CASSVESGNTIYF.